Below are 8 T cell receptor beta chains sequenced from a single sample in a study of cytomegalovirus exposure and HLA in healthy donors. The PCR ran on 60 Vbeta and 13 Jbeta primers. Data came from immunoSEQ multiplex PCR; TCRdb stores just in-frame clones and leaves some out. The data contain some 170,000 clones, approximately 85% of them singletons. The sample consisted of PBMCs. Receptors originate from a girl aged 2-9 years in good health and CMV-seropositive.

The V call is TRBV27, the J call TRBJ1-2, with D possibly being TRBD1 (5 bases). Germline V gene sequence: CDR1 MNHEY, CDR2 SMNVEV (reference sequence). The CDR3 has 12 amino acids. The V end was cut by 6 bases, the J end by 8 bases, with 13 bases between. CDR3 DNA sequence: TGTGCCAGCAGCCAAACCGGGGGAGGCTACACCTTC. Its translation is CASSQTGGGYTF.

This clone was observed a few times. The chain has TRBV7-2 and TRBJ2-3; 9 positions agree with TRBD2. J was trimmed by 0 bases and V by 5 bases; bases with no gene match: 9. From germline, CDR1 is SGHTA and CDR2 FQGNSA. The CDR3 has 17 amino acids. CDR3 bases: TGTGCCAGCAGCCTACGGACTAGCGTTACTAGCACAGATACGCAGTATTTT. This codes for CASSLRTSVTSTDTQYF.

The V call is TRBV13, the J call TRBJ2-4; D possibly corresponds to TRBD1 (5 bases). Trimming shortened V by 3 bases and J by 1 base, and 16 bases separated the two germline ends. This CDR3 has 17 amino acids. The germline CDR1 and CDR2 sequences are PRHDT and FYEKMQ (reference sequence). CDR3 sequence (DNA): TGTGCCAGCAGCTTCCACGCCGGCTGGGGCGCCAAAAACATTCAGTACTTC. It specifies CASSFHAGWGAKNIQYF.

The gene calls are TRBV2 and TRBJ1-4; 7 bases agree with TRBD1. CDR1 is SNHLY and CDR2 is FYNNEI in the germline V gene. The CDR3 spans 16 residues. The J segment lost 1 base and the V segment lost 4 bases, leaving 6 bases of the junction unmatched. The chain's CDR3 is CASSGDSYETNEKLFF. In DNA form, the CDR3 reads TGTGCCAGCAGTGGGGACAGTTATGAAACTAATGAAAAACTGTTTTTT.

The chain recombines TRBV30 with TRBJ2-5; D is undetermined. CDR1 GTSNPN and CDR2 SVGIG come from the germline V gene (reference sequence). The CDR3 contains 14 residues. The V end lost 1 base, the J end lost 5 bases, and 14 bases lay between the germline ends. The CDR3 spells CAWSGVSVGETQYF. CDR3 nucleotides: TGTGCCTGGAGTGGGGTTAGTGTCGGGGAGACCCAGTACTTC.

This clone was recorded only once. J is TRBJ1-1 and V is TRBV28; D is ambiguous. The CDR3 runs 10 residues. The V gene lost 5 bases and the J gene lost 10 bases, with 8 bases spanning the gap. Germline V gives CDR1 MDHEN, CDR2 SYDVKM. The CDR3 reads CASSADPAFF. CDR3 nucleotide sequence: TGTGCCAGCAGTGCGGATCCAGCTTTCTTT. Complete variable domain (other parts from reference TRBV28 and TRBJ1-1): DVKVTQSSRYLVKRTGEKVFLECVQDMDHENMFWYRQDPGLGLRLIYFSYDVKMKEKGDIPEGYSVSREKKERFSLILESASTNQTSMYLCASSADPAFFGQGTRLTVV.

Regarding this clone: One end of the junction is discordant with germline, which a read error may explain. The chain carries TRBV7-9 and TRBJ1-1; no definite D call. Germline lookup yields CDR1 SEHNR and CDR2 FQNEAQ (reference sequence). The CDR3 has 10 amino acids. CDR3 DNA: TGTGCCAGCAGCTTAAAAGAGAGGGCCTTT. Encoded protein: CASSLKERAF.

The rearrangement uses TRBV19 and TRBJ2-3; 12 positions match TRBD2. Trimming cost V 7 bases and J 3 bases; bases outside gene matches: 20. This CDR3 region has 20 residues. From germline, CDR1 is LNHDA and CDR2 SQIVND (reference sequence). CDR3 sequence reads: CASMGPSGRAGHRKTDTQYF. DNA for the CDR3: TGTGCCAGTATGGGACCTAGCGGGAGGGCCGGGCACCGAAAAACAGATACGCAGTATTTT.